What follows describes a single TCR beta chain. Germline V CDR1 and CDR2: SGHRS, YFSETQ. This CDR3 has 14 amino acids. The V end lost 0 bases, the J end lost 4 bases, and 7 bases lay between the germline ends. These data belong to a study of OX40 agonist ivuxolimab in advanced cancers. This table comes from immunoSEQ multiplex PCR, and its TCRdb copy is limited to in-frame clones, with some not included. The table lists about 73,000 clones, roughly nine tenths of them singletons. This sequence originates from an adult with an advanced solid tumor such as melanoma, head and neck, liver or kidney cancer. V gene TRBV5-1 combines with J gene TRBJ2-2; no clear D gene. The starting material was CD4+ or CD8+ T cells sorted from blood, obtained in a trial of the OX40 agonist ivuxolimab. CDR3 region: CASSLVLFTGELFF. CDR3 sequence (DNA): TGCGCCAGCAGCTTGGTACTGTTCACCGGGGAGCTGTTTTTT.